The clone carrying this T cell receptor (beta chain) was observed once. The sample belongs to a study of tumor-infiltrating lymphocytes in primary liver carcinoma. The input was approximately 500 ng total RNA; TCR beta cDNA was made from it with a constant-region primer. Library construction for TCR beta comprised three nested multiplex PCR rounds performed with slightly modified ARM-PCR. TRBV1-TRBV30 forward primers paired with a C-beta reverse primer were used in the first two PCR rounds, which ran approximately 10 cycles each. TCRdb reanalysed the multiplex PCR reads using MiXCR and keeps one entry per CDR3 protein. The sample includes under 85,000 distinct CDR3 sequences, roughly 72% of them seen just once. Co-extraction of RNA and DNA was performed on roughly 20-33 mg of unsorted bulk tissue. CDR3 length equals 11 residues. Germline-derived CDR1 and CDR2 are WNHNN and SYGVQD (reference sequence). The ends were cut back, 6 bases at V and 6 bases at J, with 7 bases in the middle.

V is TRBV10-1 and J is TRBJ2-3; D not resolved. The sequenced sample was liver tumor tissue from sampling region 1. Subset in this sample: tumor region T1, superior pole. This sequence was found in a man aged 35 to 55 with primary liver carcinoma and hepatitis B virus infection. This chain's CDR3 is CASRGVDTQYF. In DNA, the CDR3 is TGCGCCAGCAGGGGTGTGGATACGCAGTATTTT.